Below, 8 T cell receptor beta chains from the same sample are listed, as sequenced in a study of shared clonotypes between healthy human individuals (dated by TCRdb to about 2020). For the CD8 naive samples, CD45RO-negative cells were positively selected for CCR7, yielding a CD45RA+CCR7+ population from which TemRA cells were excluded. The protocol used for the library was the immunoSEQ multiplex PCR assay. TCRdb took this table from immuneACCESS and kept in-frame rearrangements with V and J called. Such tables lack part of the clones; where checked against another copy, unresolved V genes explain under half of the gap, and the rest is unexplained. The sample profile shows roughly 2.1 million clones; approximately 94% of them were found once. The ten most abundant clones make up about 1.8% of the sample. Sequencing used naive CD8+ T cells from PBMCs. The cell subset or site label, as the study defines it: CD45RA+CCR7+. Every receptor here comes from a young man in good health. Some clones in this sample may be carry-over from other donors' samples.

This chain connects TRBV28 to TRBJ2-7; D is undetermined. The CDR3 has 11 amino acids. V was cut by 6 bases and J by 3 bases, with 6 bases left in between. CDR1 MDHEN and CDR2 SYDVKM come from the germline V gene. In nucleotides, the CDR3 is TGTGCCAGCAGGTGGGGCTACGAGCAGTACTTC. Its translation: CASRWGYEQYF.

J is TRBJ2-3 and V is TRBV4-3; tentative D call: TRBD2 (6 bases). Trimming took 4 bases from V and 2 from J, leaving 13 bases between them. This CDR3 is built from 15 residues. Per germline, CDR1 LGHNA and CDR2 YSLEER. CDR3 protein: CASSPYIADTDTQYF. The CDR3 nucleotides are TGCGCCAGCAGCCCGTATATAGCGGACACAGATACGCAGTATTTT.

CDR3 sequence (DNA): TGTGCCAGCATAGGAAATTGGGGAGAGACCCAGTACTTC. Protein: CASIGNWGETQYF. The chain uses TRBV6-6 and TRBJ2-5, with D hard to call. CDR3 length: 13 amino acids. Germline loops: CDR1 MNHNY, CDR2 SVGAGI (reference sequence). V dropped 7 bases and J dropped 4 bases, with 13 bases sitting between them.

CDR3 DNA: TGCGCCAGCAGCTTGCGGACGTCGAACACTGAAGCTTTCTTT. This gives the protein CASSLRTSNTEAFF. J is TRBJ1-1 and V is TRBV4-1; no clear D gene. Germline assignment: CDR1 MGHRA and CDR2 YSYEKL. V shed 5 bases and J shed 1 base, with 11 bases lying between them. The CDR3 has 14 residues.

The chain joins TRBV10-3 to TRBJ2-7; possibly TRBD1 or TRBD2 for D (5 bases each). Germline-derived CDR1 and CDR2 are ENHRY and SYGVKD. Trimming removed 3 bases at V and 6 bases at J, with 15 bases between. The CDR3 runs 14 residues. CDR3 region: CAISDLRGVSEQYF. The CDR3, as DNA: TGTGCCATCAGTGATTTAAGGGGAGTAAGCGAGCAGTACTTC.

In its sample, this clone was seen a few times. As DNA, the CDR3 is TGTGCCAGCAGCTTAGTTCGTGGGTTTACGTCCGAGCAGTACTTC. Translating gives CASSLVRGFTSEQYF. The V call is TRBV7-8, the J call TRBJ2-7; D gene ambiguous. CDR3 length: 15 residues. Germline V gene sequence: CDR1 SGHVS, CDR2 FQNEAQ. V shed 1 base and J shed 6 bases, with 16 bases lying between them.

V gene TRBV27 combines with J gene TRBJ2-3, with TRBD2 matching over 9 bases. The J segment lost 3 bases and the V segment lost 0 bases, leaving 10 bases of the junction unmatched. The CDR3 loop spans 18 amino acids. Germline V gives CDR1 MNHEY, CDR2 SMNVEV (reference sequence). The CDR3 is CASSLSLVASGITDTQYF. CDR3 bases: TGTGCCAGCAGTTTATCTCTTGTGGCTAGCGGGATAACAGATACGCAGTATTTT.

The chain links TRBV18 to TRBJ1-2; D is undetermined. CDR1 and CDR2 from the germline V gene are KGHSH and LQKENI. The CDR3 has 15 amino acids. Between the trimmed V and J ends, which lost 3 bases and 1 base, there was a span of 12 bases. CDR3 sequence: CASSPPVRSNYGYTF. CDR3 in DNA: TGTGCCAGCTCACCCCCCGTCAGGAGTAACTATGGCTACACCTTC.